This note documents a single T cell receptor (beta chain) sequence. This sample is drawn from a study of cytomegalovirus exposure and HLA in healthy donors. The table came from immunoSEQ multiplex PCR; TCRdb's copy has only in-frame clones and leaves some out. Here the sample spans around 93,000 clones, 85% being singletons. This receptor was identified in a man aged 18 to 30 in good health and CMV-seropositive. Sequencing input: PBMCs.

The CDR3 loop is CATQTGTYEQYF. DNA of the CDR3: TGTGCCACCCAGACAGGGACCTACGAGCAGTACTTC. The chain recombines TRBV2 with TRBJ2-7; 7 bases line up with TRBD1. Germline CDR1 reads SNHLY; CDR2 reads FYNNEI. V shed 10 bases and J 2 bases; nucleotides not matched to a gene: 5. The CDR3 extends over 12 amino acids.